This TCR beta chain came from a study of cytomegalovirus exposure and HLA in healthy donors. Points from the study as a whole: Specific recognition of CMV antigens was confirmed in vitro for a few chains (all CMV-associated). Most TCRs appeared rarely, but some public TCRs recurred in many donors. Diagnosis of cytomegalovirus status made by the classifier reportedly showed high specificity and sensitivity.

Donors were drawn from the approximately 130-subject validation cohort, separate from the approximately 680-subject first cohort. In regard to this clone: Its antigen remains unidentified.

After removal of 2 bases from V and 2 bases from J, the junction contained 8 bases not matched to a gene. CDR3 length: 17 residues. Germline V gives CDR1 GTSNPN, CDR2 SVGIG (reference sequence). Using immunoSEQ multiplex PCR, the repertoire was profiled, and TCRdb retains in-frame clones only, with some absent. The sample consists of approximately 120,000 clones, around 90% of them appearing once. The chain employs TRBV30 and TRBJ2-7; 14 nucleotides agree with TRBD2. The source is a woman younger than 35 in good health and CMV-seronegative. The sample consisted of PBMCs. The CDR3 loop reads CAWSFSGTSGGPYEQYF. CDR3 DNA sequence: TGTGCCTGGAGTTTCTCTGGGACTAGCGGGGGTCCCTACGAGCAGTACTTC. Supplemented by reference TRBV30 and TRBJ2-7, the full variable domain reads SQTIHQWPATLVQPVGSPLSLECTVEGTSNPNLYWYRQAAGRGLQLLFYSVGIGQISSEVPQNLSASRPQDRQFILSSKKLLLSDSGFYLCAWSFSGTSGGPYEQYFGPGTRLTVT.